The present TCR beta chain was sequenced within a study of blood T cell repertoires in COVID-19. About the research overall: Spain, Italy and the United States supplied samples that represented acute and convalescent COVID-19. Sample material is recorded as cDNA or gDNA derived from T cells, B-cell-depleted T cells, or PBMCs.

Authors' data handling: How many nucleated cells were present was estimated from reference gene primer amplification. Clones were sequenced by immunoSEQ multiplex PCR, and TCRdb holds only the in-frame ones, with some missing. V, J and clone size are taken as reported in that table, and D and trimming were inferred from the DNA itself. The sample lists around 140,000 clones, about 82% occurring once. This CDR3 is built from 16 residues. Germline CDR1 and CDR2: SGHTA and FQGTGA. V was cut by 1 base and J by 1 base, with 8 bases left in between. The chain links TRBV7-3 to TRBJ2-6; the D is unclear. Sequencing was carried out using peripheral blood. The clonotype was recovered from a woman aged 80 or older with active or convalescent COVID-19. The CDR3 sequence is CASSLKAGSGANVLTF. The CDR3 DNA reads TGTGCCAGCAGCTTAAAGGCCGGGTCTGGGGCCAACGTCCTGACTTTC.